This T cell receptor (beta chain) was recorded in a study of shared clonotypes between healthy human individuals. Assay execution proceeded at the deep level. Profiling relied on immunoSEQ multiplex PCR, and the TCRdb table lists in-frame clones only, not all of them. The top ten hold approximately 1.2% of the sample, which has about 2 million clones, approximately 94% seen once. CDR3 length: 13 amino acids. The V end lost 5 bases, the J end lost 3 bases, and 14 bases lay between the germline ends. Germline V gene data show CDR1 as SQVTM and CDR2 as ANQGSEA. CD45RO negativity and positive selection for CCR7 defined naive CD8 cells, a population that excluded terminally differentiated effector memory CD45RA+ cells. Every donor, a Caucasian adult, lived in Nashville, Tennessee.

The chain couples TRBV29-1 to TRBJ2-7; weak D call: TRBD2 (6 bases). Input material: naive CD8+ T cells sorted from blood. This sequence originates from a man between 18 and 29 years old in good health. The CDR3 DNA reads as TGCAGCGTTCTCGGGGGAGATGACTACGAGCAGTACTTC. Translating it yields CSVLGGDDYEQYF.